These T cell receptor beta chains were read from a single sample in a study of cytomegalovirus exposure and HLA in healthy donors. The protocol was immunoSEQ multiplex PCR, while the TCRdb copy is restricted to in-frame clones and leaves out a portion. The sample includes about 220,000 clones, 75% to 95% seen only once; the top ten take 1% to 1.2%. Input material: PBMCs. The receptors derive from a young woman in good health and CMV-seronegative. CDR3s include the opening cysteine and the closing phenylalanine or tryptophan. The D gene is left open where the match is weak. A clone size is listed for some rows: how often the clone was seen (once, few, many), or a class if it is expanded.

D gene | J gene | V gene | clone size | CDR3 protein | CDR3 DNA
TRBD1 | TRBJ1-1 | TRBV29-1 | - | CSTGQGASEAFF | TGCAGCACTGGACAGGGGGCGTCTGAAGCTTTCTTT
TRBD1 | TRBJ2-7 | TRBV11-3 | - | CASSPGTVGEQYF | TGTGCCAGCAGCCCCGGGACAGTCGGAGAGCAGTACTTC
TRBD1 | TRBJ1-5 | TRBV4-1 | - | CASSQGTGVGNQPQHF | TGCGCCAGCAGCCAAGGGACAGGGGTTGGCAATCAGCCCCAGCATTTT
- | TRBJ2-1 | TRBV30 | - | CAWSPTSFGGNEQFF | TGTGCCTGGAGTCCCACTAGCTTCGGGGGTAATGAGCAGTTCTTC
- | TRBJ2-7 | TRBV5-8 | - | CASRRVDEQYF | TGTGCCAGCCGCCGGGTGGACGAGCAGTACTTC
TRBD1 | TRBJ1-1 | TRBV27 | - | CASSLSTDREAFF | TGTGCCAGCAGTTTATCGACGGACAGGGAAGCTTTCTTT
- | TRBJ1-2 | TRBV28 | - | CASSLPGGGTYGYTF | TGTGCCAGCAGTTTGCCCGGGGGGGGTACCTATGGCTACACCTTC
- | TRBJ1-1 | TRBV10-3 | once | CAISEPHRGENTEAFF | TGTGCCATCAGTGAGCCCCATCGTGGAGAGAACACTGAAGCTTTCTTT
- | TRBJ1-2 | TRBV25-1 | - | CASTHRSNYGYTF | TGTGCCAGCACACACAGGAGTAACTATGGCTACACCTTC
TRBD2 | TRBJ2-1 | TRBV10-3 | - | CAISGTRNNEQFF | TGTGCCATCAGCGGGACTAGAAACAATGAGCAGTTCTTC
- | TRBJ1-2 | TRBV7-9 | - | CASSLVGKQGSGYTF | TGTGCCAGCAGCTTAGTAGGGAAACAGGGAAGTGGCTACACCTTC
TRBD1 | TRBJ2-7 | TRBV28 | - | CASSPMTGTGHSYEQYF | TGTGCCAGCAGTCCAATGACCGGGACAGGGCACTCCTACGAGCAGTACTTC
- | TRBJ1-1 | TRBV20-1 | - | CSAGQPTEAFF | TGCAGTGCTGGACAGCCCACTGAAGCTTTCTTT
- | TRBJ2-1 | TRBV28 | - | CASSLPAYNEQFF | TGTGCCAGCAGTTTACCCGCCTACAATGAGCAGTTCTTC
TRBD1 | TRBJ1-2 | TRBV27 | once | CASSLSRARQGDLRSYGYTF | TGTGCCAGCAGTTTATCGCGAGCGCGACAGGGTGATTTGAGATCCTATGGCTACACCTTC
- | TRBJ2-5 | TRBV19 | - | CASSIIAGRKPDF | TGTGCCAGTAGTATAATCGCAGGTCGAAAGCCCGACTTC
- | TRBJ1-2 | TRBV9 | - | CASSARQTERLGYTF | TGTGCCAGCAGCGCTAGACAGACCGAACGCCTCGGCTACACCTTC
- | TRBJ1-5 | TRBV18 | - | CASSPYRGNQPQHF | TGTGCCAGCTCACCCTATCGGGGTAATCAGCCCCAGCATTTT
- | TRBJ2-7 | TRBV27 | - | CASSLPSYEQYF | TGTGCCAGCAGCCTTCCCTCCTACGAGCAGTACTTC
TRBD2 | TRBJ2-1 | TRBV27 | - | CASSGLAGGPNSDEQFF | TGTGCCAGCAGTGGGCTAGCGGGAGGGCCTAATTCCGATGAGCAGTTCTTC
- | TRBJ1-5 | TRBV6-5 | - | CASSYKQAQSPQHF | TGTGCCAGCAGTTATAAACAGGCTCAGTCGCCCCAGCATTTT
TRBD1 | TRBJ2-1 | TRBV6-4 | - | CASSDSGQGLGEQFF | TGTGCCAGCAGTGACTCTGGACAGGGATTGGGTGAGCAGTTCTTC
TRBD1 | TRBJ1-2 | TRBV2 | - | CASSEALRRTGSGYTF | TGTGCCAGCAGTGAAGCGCTTAGGCGGACAGGGAGTGGCTACACCTTC
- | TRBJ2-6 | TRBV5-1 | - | CASSLAGRYAVSGANVLTF | TGCGCCAGCAGCTTGGCCGGTCGATACGCCGTCTCTGGGGCCAACGTCCTGACTTTC
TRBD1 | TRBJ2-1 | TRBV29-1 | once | CSVDRVSSYNEQFF | TGCAGCGTCGACAGGGTTAGCTCCTACAATGAGCAGTTCTTC